The entry below gives a single T cell receptor beta chain sequence along with its context. Its antigen is not known. Among the donors, all were healthy bone marrow donors. This CDR3 has 19 amino acids. PCR primers comprised 60 Vbeta and 13 Jbeta primers. Some clones are missing from TCRdb's copy, which holds only in-frame ones; the method was immunoSEQ multiplex PCR. The table shows under 150,000 clones, with roughly 80% occurring only once. This entry is derived from a study of cytomegalovirus exposure and HLA in healthy donors. About the study: Researchers found that more than 70% of fewer than 450 genotyped donors fell within the Caucasian-associated ancestry cluster.

Whole-study findings and limits: The study had only CMV serostatus as immune exposure information.

Source material: PBMCs. This sequence originates from a male donor in good health and CMV-seronegative. The chain employs TRBV21-1 and TRBJ2-6; the table gives TRBD2 as D, unverified against the DNA. TRBV21-1 is a pseudogene locus. CDR3 sequence: CASSKAGGGAGSGANVLTF. The CDR3 nucleotides read TGTGCCAGCAGCAAAGCGGGCGGGGGCGCGGGTAGTGGGGCCAACGTCCTGACTTTC.